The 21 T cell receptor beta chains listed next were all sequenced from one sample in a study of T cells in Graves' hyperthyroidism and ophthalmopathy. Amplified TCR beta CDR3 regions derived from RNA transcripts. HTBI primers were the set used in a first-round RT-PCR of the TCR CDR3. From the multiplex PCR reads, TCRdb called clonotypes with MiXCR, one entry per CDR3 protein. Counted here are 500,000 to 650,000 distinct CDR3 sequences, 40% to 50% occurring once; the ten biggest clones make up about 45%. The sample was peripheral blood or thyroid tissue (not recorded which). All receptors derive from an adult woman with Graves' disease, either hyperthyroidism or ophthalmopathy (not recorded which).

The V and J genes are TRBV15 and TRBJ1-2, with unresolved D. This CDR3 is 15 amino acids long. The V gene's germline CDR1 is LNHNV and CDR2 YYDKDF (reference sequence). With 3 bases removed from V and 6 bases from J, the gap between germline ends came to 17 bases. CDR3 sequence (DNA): TGTGCCACCAGCAGCTTAGGGAGGCAGAGCCATGGCTACACCTTC. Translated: CATSSLGRQSHGYTF.

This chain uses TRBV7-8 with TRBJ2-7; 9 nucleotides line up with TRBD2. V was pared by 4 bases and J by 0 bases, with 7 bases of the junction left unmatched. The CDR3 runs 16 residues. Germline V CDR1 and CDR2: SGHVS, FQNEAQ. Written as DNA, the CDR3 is TGTGCCAGCAGCTACCTGACTAGCGGCCTCTCCTACGAGCAGTACTTC. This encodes CASSYLTSGLSYEQYF.

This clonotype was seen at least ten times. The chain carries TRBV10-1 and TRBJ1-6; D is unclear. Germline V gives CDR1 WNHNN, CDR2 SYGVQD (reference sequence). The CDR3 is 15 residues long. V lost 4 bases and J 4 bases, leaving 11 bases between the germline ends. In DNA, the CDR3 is TGCGCCAGCAGTGCCACCGACAAGTATAATTCACCCCTCCACTTT. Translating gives CASSATDKYNSPLHF.

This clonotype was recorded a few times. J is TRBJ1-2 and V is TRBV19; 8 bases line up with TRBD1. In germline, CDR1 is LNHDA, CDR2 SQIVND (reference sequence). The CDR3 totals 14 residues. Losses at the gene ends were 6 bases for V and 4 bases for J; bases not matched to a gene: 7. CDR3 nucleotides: TGTGCCAGTAGCAAGTGGGGACAGGTCTATGGCTACACCTTC. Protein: CASSKWGQVYGYTF.

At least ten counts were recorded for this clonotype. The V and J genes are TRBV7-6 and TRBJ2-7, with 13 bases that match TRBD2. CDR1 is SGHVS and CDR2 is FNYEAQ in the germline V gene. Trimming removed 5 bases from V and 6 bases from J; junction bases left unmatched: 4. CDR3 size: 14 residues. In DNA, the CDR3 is TGTGCCAGCAGCCACCGACTAGCGGGAGGCGAGCAGTACTTC. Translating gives CASSHRLAGGEQYF.

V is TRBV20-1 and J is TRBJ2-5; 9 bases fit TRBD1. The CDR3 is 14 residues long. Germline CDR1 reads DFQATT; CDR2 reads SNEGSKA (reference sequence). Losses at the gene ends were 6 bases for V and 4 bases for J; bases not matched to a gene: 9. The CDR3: CSAEGQGRSETQYF. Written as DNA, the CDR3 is TGCAGTGCGGAAGGACAGGGGAGGTCAGAGACCCAGTACTTC.

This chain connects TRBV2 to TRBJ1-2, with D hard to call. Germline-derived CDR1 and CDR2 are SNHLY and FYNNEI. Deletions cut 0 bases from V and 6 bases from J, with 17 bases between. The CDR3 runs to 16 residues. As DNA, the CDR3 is TGTGCCAGCAGTGAAGCGCTTCCCGGGAGTAAGGATGGCTACACCTTC. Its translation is CASSEALPGSKDGYTF.

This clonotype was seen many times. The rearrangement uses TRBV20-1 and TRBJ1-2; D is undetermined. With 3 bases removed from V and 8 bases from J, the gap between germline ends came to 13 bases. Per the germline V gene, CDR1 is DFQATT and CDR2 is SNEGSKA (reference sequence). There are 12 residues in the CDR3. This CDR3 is CSASPRRDGYTF. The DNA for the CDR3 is TGCAGTGCTAGCCCACGGCGCGACGGCTACACCTTC.

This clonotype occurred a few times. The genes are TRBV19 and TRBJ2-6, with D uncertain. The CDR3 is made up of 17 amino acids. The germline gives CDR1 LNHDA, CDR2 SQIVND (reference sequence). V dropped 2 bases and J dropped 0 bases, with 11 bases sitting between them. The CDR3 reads CASSIFGRHSGANVLTF. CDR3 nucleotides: TGTGCCAGTAGTATATTTGGACGGCACTCTGGGGCCAACGTCCTGACTTTC. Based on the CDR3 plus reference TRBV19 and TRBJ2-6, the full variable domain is DGGITQSPKYLFRKEGQNVTLSCEQNLNHDAMYWYRQDPGQGLRLIYYSQIVNDFQKGDIAEGYSVSREKKESFPLTVTSAQKNPTAFYLCASSIFGRHSGANVLTFGAGSRLTVL.

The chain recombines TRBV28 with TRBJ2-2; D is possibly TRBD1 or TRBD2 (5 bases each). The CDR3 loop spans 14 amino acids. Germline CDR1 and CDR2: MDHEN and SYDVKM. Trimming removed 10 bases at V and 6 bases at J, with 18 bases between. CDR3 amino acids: CAISLVGTSGELFF. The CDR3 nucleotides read TGTGCCATCTCCTTAGTGGGGACCTCCGGGGAGCTGTTTTTT.

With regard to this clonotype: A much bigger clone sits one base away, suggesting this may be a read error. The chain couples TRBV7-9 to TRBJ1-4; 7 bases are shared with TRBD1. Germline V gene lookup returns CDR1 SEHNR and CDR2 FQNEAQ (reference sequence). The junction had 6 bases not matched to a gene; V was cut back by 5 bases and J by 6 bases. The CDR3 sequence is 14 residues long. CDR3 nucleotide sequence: TGTGCCAGCAGCCCAGGGGGTCTGGATGAAAAACTGTTTTTT. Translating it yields CASSPGGLDEKLFF. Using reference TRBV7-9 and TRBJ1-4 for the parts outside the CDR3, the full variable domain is DTGVSQNPRHKITKRGQNVTFRCDPISEHNRLYWYRQTLGQGPEFLTYFQNEAQLEKSRLLSDRFSAERPKGSFSTLEIQRTEQGDSAMYLCASSPGGLDEKLFFGSGTQLSVL.

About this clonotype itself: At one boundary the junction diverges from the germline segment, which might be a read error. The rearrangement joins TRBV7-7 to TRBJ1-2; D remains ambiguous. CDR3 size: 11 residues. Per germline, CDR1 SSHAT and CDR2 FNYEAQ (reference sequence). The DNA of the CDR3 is TGTGCTAGCAGCTTAGCAGGCGGGCCTAACTTC. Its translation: CASSLAGGPNF.

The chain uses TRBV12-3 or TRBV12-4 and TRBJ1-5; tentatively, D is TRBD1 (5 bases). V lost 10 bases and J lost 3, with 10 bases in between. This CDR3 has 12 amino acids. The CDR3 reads CATRATNQPQHF. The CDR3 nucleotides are TGTGCCACCAGGGCCACCAATCAGCCCCAGCATTTT.

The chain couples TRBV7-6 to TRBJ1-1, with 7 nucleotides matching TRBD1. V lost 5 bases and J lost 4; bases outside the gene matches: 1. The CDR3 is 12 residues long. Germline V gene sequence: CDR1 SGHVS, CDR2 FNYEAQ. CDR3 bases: TGTGCCAGCAGCCGGGACAGCACTGAAGCTTTCTTT. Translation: CASSRDSTEAFF.

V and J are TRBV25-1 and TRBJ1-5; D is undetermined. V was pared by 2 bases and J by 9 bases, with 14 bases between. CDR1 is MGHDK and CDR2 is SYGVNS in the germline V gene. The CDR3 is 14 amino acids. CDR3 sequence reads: CASSEGGVVAPQHF. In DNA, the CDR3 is TGTGCCAGCAGTGAAGGTGGGGTCGTTGCGCCCCAGCATTTT.

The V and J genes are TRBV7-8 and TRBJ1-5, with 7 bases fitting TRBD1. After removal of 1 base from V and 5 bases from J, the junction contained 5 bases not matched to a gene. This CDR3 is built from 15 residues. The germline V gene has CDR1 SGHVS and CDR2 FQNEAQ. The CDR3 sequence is CASSLGRQGDQPQHF. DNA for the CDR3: TGTGCCAGCAGCTTAGGGAGGCAGGGGGATCAGCCCCAGCATTTT.

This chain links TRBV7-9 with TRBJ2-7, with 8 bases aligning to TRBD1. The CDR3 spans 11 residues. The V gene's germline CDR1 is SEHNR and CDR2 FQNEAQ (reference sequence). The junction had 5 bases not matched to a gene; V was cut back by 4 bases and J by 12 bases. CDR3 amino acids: CASSSGQGGYF. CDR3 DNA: TGTGCCAGCAGCTCTGGACAGGGAGGGTACTTC.

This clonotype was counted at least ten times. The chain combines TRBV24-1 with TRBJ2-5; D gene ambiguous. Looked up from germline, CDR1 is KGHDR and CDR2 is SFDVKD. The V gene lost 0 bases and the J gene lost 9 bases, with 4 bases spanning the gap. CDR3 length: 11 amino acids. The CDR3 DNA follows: TGTGCCACCAGTGATTTGGGGCCCCAGTACTTC. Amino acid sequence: CATSDLGPQYF.

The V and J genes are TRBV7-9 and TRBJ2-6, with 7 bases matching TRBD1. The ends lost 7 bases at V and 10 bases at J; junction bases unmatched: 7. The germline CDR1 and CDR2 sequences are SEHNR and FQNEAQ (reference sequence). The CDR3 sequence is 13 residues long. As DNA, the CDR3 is TGTGCCAGCACCCACCCAGGGGGAAACGTCCTGACTTTC. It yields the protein CASTHPGGNVLTF. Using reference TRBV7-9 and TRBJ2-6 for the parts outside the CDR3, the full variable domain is DTGVSQNPRHKITKRGQNVTFRCDPISEHNRLYWYRQTLGQGPEFLTYFQNEAQLEKSRLLSDRFSAERPKGSFSTLEIQRTEQGDSAMYLCASTHPGGNVLTFGAGSRLTVL.

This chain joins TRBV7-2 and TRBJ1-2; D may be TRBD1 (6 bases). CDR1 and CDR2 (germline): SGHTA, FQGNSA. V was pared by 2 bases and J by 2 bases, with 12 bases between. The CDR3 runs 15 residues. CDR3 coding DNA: TGTGCCAGCAGCTTATGGCAGGGGCCGAACTATGGCTACACCTTC. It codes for CASSLWQGPNYGYTF.

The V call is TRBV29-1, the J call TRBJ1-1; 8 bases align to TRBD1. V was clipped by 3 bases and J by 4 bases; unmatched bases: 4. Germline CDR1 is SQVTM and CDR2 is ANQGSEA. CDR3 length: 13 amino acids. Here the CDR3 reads CSVDRGLGTEAFF. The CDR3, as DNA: TGCAGCGTTGACAGGGGGCTGGGCACTGAAGCTTTCTTT.